The 8 T cell receptor beta chains listed next were all sequenced from one sample in a study of T cell changes during pregnancy in multiple sclerosis. Profiled with immunoSEQ multiplex PCR; TCRdb holds only in-frame clones, not every one. The sample holds about 69,000 clones, about 92% seen once. The sample here was peripheral blood, taken in the third trimester of pregnancy. These receptors were collected from a female donor in good health, enrolled as a control in a pregnancy study.

This clone was detected only once. The chain has TRBV19 and TRBJ1-2, with TRBD1 matching over 7 bases. V shed 7 bases and J 2 bases; nucleotides not matched to a gene: 7. The CDR3 is 14 residues long. Looked up from germline, CDR1 is LNHDA and CDR2 is SQIVND (reference sequence). CDR3 amino acids: CASTPMDRNYGYTF. CDR3 sequence (DNA): TGTGCCAGTACCCCGATGGACAGGAACTATGGCTACACCTTC.

This clone was recorded once. The chain is built from TRBV9 and TRBJ2-7, with 7 bases lining up with TRBD2. CDR3 size: 15 residues. From germline, CDR1 is SGDLS and CDR2 YYNGEE. V lost 0 bases, J lost 2 bases, and 5 bases stayed unmatched. The CDR3 DNA follows: TGTGCCAGCAGCGTAGGGATGGGGGGGACCTACGAGCAGTACTTC. Amino acid sequence: CASSVGMGGTYEQYF.

V gene TRBV5-6 combines with J gene TRBJ2-2; TRBD2 might be the D (5 bases). Germline V gene lookup returns CDR1 SGHDT and CDR2 YYEEEE. The V end lost 3 bases, the J end lost 1 base, and 7 bases lay between the germline ends. The CDR3 has 14 amino acids. CDR3 bases: TGTGCCAGCAGCTACGGGGAGAACACCGGGGAGCTGTTTTTT. Translating it yields CASSYGENTGELFF.

CDR3 nucleotides: TGTGCCAGCAGCTTAGAACAGGGCAGGGGCGGCTACACCTTC. Protein product: CASSLEQGRGGYTF. V gene TRBV7-9 combines with J gene TRBJ1-2; D perhaps matches TRBD1 (6 bases). This CDR3 has 14 residues. Per the germline V gene, CDR1 is SEHNR and CDR2 is FQNEAQ (reference sequence). V gave up 1 base and J gave up 8 bases, with 14 bases separating them.

The V and J genes are TRBV30 and TRBJ1-5; tentative D call: TRBD1 (5 bases). Germline loops: CDR1 GTSNPN, CDR2 SVGIG (reference sequence). Between the trimmed V and J ends, which lost 4 bases and 7 bases, there was a span of 14 bases. This CDR3 region has 13 residues. The CDR3 region is CAWNKARGQPQHF. The CDR3 nucleotides read TGTGCCTGGAACAAGGCAAGGGGACAGCCCCAGCATTTT.

The chain uses TRBV10-2 and TRBJ2-3; D perhaps matches TRBD2 (7 bases). The CDR3 is 14 amino acids. Trimming pared 10 bases from V and 2 bases from J, leaving 16 bases between. The germline V gene encodes CDR1 WSHSY and CDR2 SAAADI. CDR3 nucleotides: TGCGCCACAATGTGGCGGGGGCCCACAGATACGCAGTATTTT. Translation: CATMWRGPTDTQYF.

The rearrangement uses TRBV7-9 and TRBJ2-1; no clear D. V was shortened by 1 base and J by 0 bases, with 13 bases between the two germline ends. The CDR3 has 17 amino acids. Per germline, CDR1 SEHNR and CDR2 FQNEAQ (reference sequence). Here the CDR3 DNA reads TGTGCCAGCAGCTTAGGTCGCGTGAGAATCTCCTACAATGAGCAGTTCTTC. It specifies CASSLGRVRISYNEQFF.

This chain connects TRBV5-1 to TRBJ2-1; 14 nucleotides match TRBD2. V was pared by 4 bases and J by 14 bases, with 17 bases of the junction left unmatched. This CDR3 spans 17 amino acids. The V gene's germline CDR1 is SGHRS and CDR2 YFSETQ. This CDR3 reads CASSLGSTSGRESPKFF. The CDR3, as DNA: TGCGCCAGCAGCCTTGGTTCGACTAGCGGGAGGGAAAGTCCCAAGTTCTTC.